This T cell receptor (beta chain) derives from a study of PD-L1 blockade in urothelial cancer. The assay was immunoSEQ multiplex PCR, and TCRdb's table has in-frame clones only and misses some. The repertoire includes roughly 51,000 clones, roughly 84% of them detected once, and around 22% sits in the top ten. The time point was: pretreatment peripheral blood. The source of this sequence is a man aged 55 to 70 with urothelial cancer. Sequenced material: PBMCs, taken around atezolizumab (anti-PD-L1) treatment.

CDR3 in amino acids: CASTLGRATDTQYF. The CDR3 nucleotides read TGTGCCAGTACCCTAGGGCGGGCCACAGATACGCAGTATTTT. The rearrangement uses TRBV27 and TRBJ2-3, with a tentative D call TRBD2 (5 bases). Trimming removed 9 bases at V and 2 bases at J, with 15 bases between. The CDR3 totals 14 residues. Looked up from germline, CDR1 is MNHEY and CDR2 is SMNVEV (reference sequence).